The 21 T cell receptor beta chains given below trace back to one sample, sequenced in a study of T cell changes during pregnancy in multiple sclerosis. Sequencing used immunoSEQ multiplex PCR; TCRdb keeps in-frame clones, though not all of them. This table has over 45,000 clones, roughly 89% appearing once. The material sequenced was peripheral blood, taken in the first trimester of pregnancy. These receptors were obtained from a female donor with multiple sclerosis, enrolled in a pregnancy study.

V gene TRBV6-5 combines with J gene TRBJ1-2, with 7 positions matching TRBD1. The V segment lost 9 bases and the J segment 4 bases; nucleotides outside the gene matches: 8. Germline assignment: CDR1 MNHEY and CDR2 SVGAGI. The CDR3 runs to 13 residues. This chain's CDR3 is CASTRQGGYGYTF. The CDR3, as DNA: TGTGCCAGTACGCGACAGGGCGGCTATGGCTACACCTTC.

The chain links TRBV10-3 to TRBJ1-2, with D tentatively TRBD1 (6 bases). The germline V and J ends were trimmed by 10 bases and 4 bases, with 10 bases remaining between them. The CDR3 is 11 amino acids. Germline V lookup: CDR1 ENHRY, CDR2 SYGVKD. CDR3 nucleotides: TGTGCCACTGCACAGGGCTATGGCTACACCTTC. The encoded protein is CATAQGYGYTF.

The rearrangement uses TRBV5-1 and TRBJ1-4; 7 bases are shared with TRBD1. The V segment lost 5 bases and the J segment 4 bases; nucleotides outside the gene matches: 2. This CDR3 region has 13 residues. Germline V lookup: CDR1 SGHRS, CDR2 YFSETQ. The CDR3 protein is CASRGQLNEKLFF. CDR3 bases: TGCGCCAGCAGGGGACAGCTTAATGAAAAACTGTTTTTT. Variable domain in full (rest from reference TRBV5-1 and TRBJ1-4): KAGVTQTPRYLIKTRGQQVTLSCSPISGHRSVSWYQQTPGQGLQFLFEYFSETQRNKGNFPGRFSGRQFSNSRSEMNVSTLELGDSALYLCASRGQLNEKLFFGSGTQLSVL.

This clone was recorded only once. The chain recombines TRBV19 with TRBJ1-2; 8 bases match TRBD1. The CDR3 runs 14 residues. J was trimmed by 5 bases and V by 7 bases; bases with no gene match: 9. CDR1 and CDR2 from the germline V gene are LNHDA and SQIVND (reference sequence). The CDR3 nucleotides read TGTGCCAGTACTAAGCCAGGGGGCATTTATGGCTACACCTTC. Translated: CASTKPGGIYGYTF.

The chain combines TRBV20-1 with TRBJ2-1, with D perhaps TRBD2 (6 bases). V gave up 6 bases and J gave up 3 bases, with 6 bases separating them. Germline loops: CDR1 DFQATT, CDR2 SNEGSKA (reference sequence). This CDR3 is built from 11 residues. CDR3 nucleotide sequence: TGCAGTGCGGAGGGCTACAATGAGCAGTTCTTC. It yields the protein CSAEGYNEQFF.

The chain joins TRBV6-6 to TRBJ2-1; D not resolved. CDR1 MNHNY and CDR2 SVGAGI come from the germline V gene (reference sequence). The CDR3 sequence is 11 residues long. V lost 2 bases, J lost 9 bases, and 5 bases lay in between. The CDR3 sequence: CASSYRGEQFF. DNA of the CDR3: TGTGCCAGCAGTTACCGAGGTGAGCAGTTCTTC.

This chain uses TRBV19 with TRBJ1-2; possibly TRBD1 for D (6 bases). The germline V gene encodes CDR1 LNHDA and CDR2 SQIVND (reference sequence). V was shortened by 5 bases and J by 0 bases, with 13 bases between the two germline ends. The CDR3 contains 15 residues. CDR3 nucleotide sequence: TGTGCCAGTAGTTCCACAGGGCAAGCTAACTATGGCTACACCTTC. It specifies CASSSTGQANYGYTF.

The V gene is TRBV13, the J gene TRBJ1-2, with TRBD1 matching 10 bases. Germline V gene sequence: CDR1 PRHDT, CDR2 FYEKMQ (reference sequence). V was clipped by 5 bases and J by 4 bases; unmatched bases: 4. This CDR3 contains 14 residues. The CDR3 region has the DNA TGTGCCAGCAGCATCGGGACAGGGGCCTATGGCTACACCTTC. This translates into CASSIGTGAYGYTF. The full variable domain, with the rest looked up from reference TRBV13 and TRBJ1-2, is AAGVIQSPRHLIKEKRETATLKCYPIPRHDTVYWYQQGPGQDPQFLISFYEKMQSDKGSIPDRFSAQQFSDYHSELNMSSLELGDSALYFCASSIGTGAYGYTFGSGTRLTVV.

The sample holds a few counts of this clone. Other DNA variants within this sample encode the same CDR3. The V and J genes are TRBV2 and TRBJ2-7; 7 bases are shared with TRBD1. The CDR3 has 12 amino acids. The junction had 0 bases not matched to a gene; V was cut back by 4 bases and J by 3 bases. Looked up from germline, CDR1 is SNHLY and CDR2 is FYNNEI. This chain's CDR3 is CASSGQGYEQYF. The CDR3 nucleotides are TGTGCCAGCAGTGGACAGGGCTACGAGCAGTACTTC.

The J gene is TRBJ2-1, the V gene TRBV11-3, with TRBD2 matching 14 bases. The CDR3 length is 16 residues. With 5 bases clipped from V and 15 bases from J, the junction kept 15 bases outside the gene matches. Germline CDR1 reads SGHNT; CDR2 reads YENEEA. Written as DNA, the CDR3 is TGTGCCAGCAGCCCCGGACTAGCGGGGGGCATGGATCTTCGGTTCTTC. This codes for CASSPGLAGGMDLRFF.

V is TRBV30 and J is TRBJ1-4; a weak D match, TRBD1 (6 bases). The V gene lost 1 base and the J gene lost 5 bases, with 11 bases spanning the gap. Germline loops: CDR1 GTSNPN, CDR2 SVGIG (reference sequence). This CDR3 is built from 14 residues. CDR3 protein: CAWSEGGGNEKLFF. DNA for the CDR3: TGTGCCTGGAGTGAAGGCGGGGGCAATGAAAAACTGTTTTTT.

This clone occurred once. J is TRBJ2-5 and V is TRBV2, with D perhaps matching TRBD2 (6 bases). CDR3 length: 14 amino acids. Trimming pared 2 bases from V and 5 bases from J, leaving 12 bases between. Germline lookup yields CDR1 SNHLY and CDR2 FYNNEI. The CDR3 bases are TGTGCCAGCAGTGAATCACTAGCCGGGGAGACCCAGTACTTC. It translates to CASSESLAGETQYF.

Only a few counts were recorded for this clone. The chain links TRBV2 to TRBJ1-3; D is possibly TRBD1 (5 bases). This CDR3 has 16 residues. Trimming took 4 bases from V and 4 from J, leaving 17 bases between them. The germline V gene encodes CDR1 SNHLY and CDR2 FYNNEI. Here the CDR3 DNA reads TGTGCCAGCAGTGGAACGGCAGGGTTTGTGGGAAACACCATATATTTT. Translated: CASSGTAGFVGNTIYF.

The chain uses TRBV28 and TRBJ2-1, with D hard to call. Germline V gene data show CDR1 as MDHEN and CDR2 as SYDVKM. The CDR3 length is 12 residues. V lost 7 bases to trimming and J lost 9 bases, with 13 bases between them. The CDR3 loop is CASKWAGGEQFF. CDR3 in DNA: TGTGCCAGCAAATGGGCAGGTGGTGAGCAGTTCTTC.

The chain links TRBV28 to TRBJ2-1, with D unresolved. V was trimmed by 2 bases and J by 8 bases, leaving 16 bases between them. The CDR3 extends over 15 amino acids. The germline gives CDR1 MDHEN, CDR2 SYDVKM. The CDR3 region has the DNA TGTGCCAGCAGTTTAGAGACCGCCCTCCGGGATGAGCAGTTCTTC. This gives the protein CASSLETALRDEQFF.

A single count supports this clone. The rearrangement links TRBV5-1 to TRBJ1-2, with D possibly matching TRBD1 (5 bases). Trimming removed 1 base at V and 4 bases at J, with 8 bases between. The CDR3 length is 13 residues. Germline V gene sequence: CDR1 SGHRS, CDR2 YFSETQ. The CDR3 DNA is TGCGCCAGCAGCTTGAGCCAGGGCTATGGCTACACCTTC. Encoded protein: CASSLSQGYGYTF.

This chain's CDR3 is CASSLAPGQGFGELFF. The CDR3 bases are TGTGCCAGCAGCTTAGCCCCGGGACAGGGTTTCGGGGAGCTGTTTTTT. The chain carries TRBV5-4 and TRBJ2-2, with 9 bases identical to TRBD1. Per germline, CDR1 SGHNT and CDR2 YYREEE (reference sequence). The CDR3 has 16 amino acids. The V and J ends lost 2 bases and 7 bases, in that order; junction bases with no gene match: 9.

The V and J genes are TRBV7-2 and TRBJ2-7; D unclear. The CDR3 spans 12 residues. V was trimmed by 5 bases and J by 4 bases, leaving 9 bases between them. Per the germline V gene, CDR1 is SGHTA and CDR2 is FQGNSA. The CDR3 region has the DNA TGTGCCAGCAGCCTAACGCTGTACGAGCAGTACTTC. It translates to CASSLTLYEQYF.

V is TRBV2 and J is TRBJ2-2, with D hard to call. V was pared by 8 bases and J by 3 bases, with 10 bases between. The length of the CDR3 is 13 residues. Germline V lookup: CDR1 SNHLY, CDR2 FYNNEI. CDR3 sequence: CASPETDTGELFF. CDR3 bases: TGTGCCAGCCCCGAAACGGACACCGGGGAGCTGTTTTTT.

V and J are TRBV30 and TRBJ1-2; D call uncertain. Per germline, CDR1 GTSNPN and CDR2 SVGIG (reference sequence). Trimming pared 1 base from V and 4 bases from J, leaving 7 bases between. The CDR3 length is 12 residues. In DNA form, the CDR3 reads TGTGCCTGGAGTGGCCACAGCTATGGCTACACCTTC. This encodes CAWSGHSYGYTF.

The genes are TRBV9 and TRBJ2-3; 9 bases match TRBD2. The CDR3 has 19 amino acids. Per the germline V gene, CDR1 is SGDLS and CDR2 is YYNGEE. Losses at the gene ends were 0 bases for V and 5 bases for J; bases not matched to a gene: 16. The DNA for the CDR3 is TGTGCCAGCAGCGTAGCTGTGGGGGGACTAGCAACCGATCAAGATACGCAGTATTTT. Amino acid sequence: CASSVAVGGLATDQDTQYF.